These T cell receptor beta chains were read from a single sample in a study of OX40 agonist ivuxolimab in advanced cancers. Using immunoSEQ multiplex PCR, the repertoire was profiled, and TCRdb retains in-frame clones only, with some absent. The top ten clones hold roughly 15% of a sample with 20,000 to 25,000 clones, 60% to 85% of them seen once. Sequenced here: CD4+ or CD8+ T cells sorted from blood, sampled in a trial of the OX40 agonist ivuxolimab. The source of these receptors is an adult with an advanced solid tumor such as melanoma, head and neck, liver or kidney cancer. The CDR3 runs from the conserved cysteine through the conserved F or W. The D gene is left open where the match is weak. Where a row states a size, it is once, few, many or the class of an expanded clone; other rows omit it.

v_call: TRBV30; d_call: -; j_call: TRBJ1-1; clone_size: -; cdr3_nt: TGTGCCTGGAGGGCCGGAACTGAAGCTTTCTTT; cdr3_aa: CAWRAGTEAFF
v_call: TRBV2; d_call: TRBD2; j_call: TRBJ2-3; clone_size: -; cdr3_nt: TGTGCCAGCAGTGAATGGCCTAGCGGGGGGGTAGTGGGCACAGATACGCAGTATTTT; cdr3_aa: CASSEWPSGGVVGTDTQYF
v_call: TRBV6-1; d_call: -; j_call: TRBJ1-2; clone_size: -; cdr3_nt: TGTGCCAGCAGTGAAGCTTCGGCCGCCTTGGGTGGCTACACCTTC; cdr3_aa: CASSEASAALGGYTF
v_call: TRBV5-1; d_call: TRBD1; j_call: TRBJ1-4; clone_size: -; cdr3_nt: TGCGCCAGCAGCTCGGGGACAGGGGCGCTCAGGGAAAAACTGTTTTTT; cdr3_aa: CASSSGTGALREKLFF
v_call: TRBV6-6; d_call: -; j_call: TRBJ2-7; clone_size: -; cdr3_nt: TGTGCCAGCAGTCAAGGGAGCGGGTTCTACGAGCAGTACTTC; cdr3_aa: CASSQGSGFYEQYF
v_call: TRBV5-6; d_call: TRBD2; j_call: TRBJ2-7; clone_size: medium-sized; cdr3_nt: TGTGCCAGCAGCCTTGGACACATGGGACTAGCGCGAGGACAGCAGTACTTC; cdr3_aa: CASSLGHMGLARGQQYF
v_call: TRBV20-1; d_call: -; j_call: TRBJ1-1; clone_size: -; cdr3_nt: TGCAGTGTTGCGATGAACACTGAAGCTTTCTTT; cdr3_aa: CSVAMNTEAFF
v_call: TRBV7-1; d_call: TRBD2; j_call: TRBJ2-1; clone_size: -; cdr3_nt: TGTGCCAGCAGCCTTCAGACGGGACTAGCGGGAGGGCCGTATGAGCAGTTCTTC; cdr3_aa: CASSLQTGLAGGPYEQFF
v_call: TRBV6-1; d_call: -; j_call: TRBJ2-3; clone_size: -; cdr3_nt: TGTGCCAGCCGCGGTGAGTCAGTTACGCAGTATTTT; cdr3_aa: CASRGESVTQYF
v_call: TRBV9; d_call: -; j_call: TRBJ1-6; clone_size: -; cdr3_nt: TGTGCCAGCAGCACAGGGTATAATTCACCCCTCCACTTT; cdr3_aa: CASSTGYNSPLHF
v_call: TRBV9; d_call: -; j_call: TRBJ1-1; clone_size: -; cdr3_nt: TGTGCCAGCAGCGTTACGGACAGCGTGAACACTGAAGCTTTCTTT; cdr3_aa: CASSVTDSVNTEAFF
v_call: TRBV4-2; d_call: TRBD2; j_call: TRBJ2-7; clone_size: -; cdr3_nt: TGTGCCAGCAGCCAAAAGTTCAGCGGGGGGGATCCCGAGCAGTACTTC; cdr3_aa: CASSQKFSGGDPEQYF
v_call: TRBV11-2; d_call: -; j_call: TRBJ2-5; clone_size: -; cdr3_nt: TGTGCCAGCAGCCGGGGAGGGGGTCAAGAGACCCAGTACTTC; cdr3_aa: CASSRGGGQETQYF
v_call: TRBV19; d_call: -; j_call: TRBJ1-5; clone_size: -; cdr3_nt: TGTGCCAGTAGTGGTCCCCCCCTTAGCAATCAGCCCCAGCATTTT; cdr3_aa: CASSGPPLSNQPQHF
v_call: TRBV10-3; d_call: TRBD1; j_call: TRBJ1-2; clone_size: -; cdr3_nt: TGTGCCACCGGGACAGGGTCTAACTATGGCTACACCTTC; cdr3_aa: CATGTGSNYGYTF
v_call: TRBV6-5; d_call: TRBD2; j_call: TRBJ2-1; clone_size: -; cdr3_nt: TGTGCCAGCAGTTACTCTAGCGGGAGCCACAATGAGCAGTTCTTC; cdr3_aa: CASSYSSGSHNEQFF
v_call: TRBV7-8; d_call: TRBD2; j_call: TRBJ2-2; clone_size: -; cdr3_nt: TGTGCCAGCAGCCTCTCCCTTCGGGGGGGAGGGTACACCGGGGAGCTGTTTTTT; cdr3_aa: CASSLSLRGGGYTGELFF
v_call: TRBV19; d_call: TRBD1; j_call: TRBJ1-1; clone_size: once; cdr3_nt: TGTGCCAGTAGTACGACAGGGGGCTTGAACACTGAAGCTTTCTTT; cdr3_aa: CASSTTGGLNTEAFF
v_call: TRBV28; d_call: -; j_call: TRBJ1-2; clone_size: -; cdr3_nt: TGTGCCAGCAGGGACGTTGAAGGGAAGAGGTATGGCTACACCTTC; cdr3_aa: CASRDVEGKRYGYTF
v_call: TRBV5-1; d_call: TRBD1; j_call: TRBJ1-1; clone_size: -; cdr3_nt: TGCGCCAGCAGCTTGGATGGACAGGGGCTCGCTGAAGCTTTCTTT; cdr3_aa: CASSLDGQGLAEAFF
v_call: TRBV19; d_call: TRBD2; j_call: TRBJ2-5; clone_size: few; cdr3_nt: TGTGCCAGTAGTATTTGGGCGGGAGAAAAAGAGACCCAGTACTTC; cdr3_aa: CASSIWAGEKETQYF
v_call: TRBV2; d_call: -; j_call: TRBJ1-5; clone_size: -; cdr3_nt: TGTGCCAGCAGTGTCTCAGGTTGGCAGCCCCAGCATTTT; cdr3_aa: CASSVSGWQPQHF
v_call: TRBV28; d_call: TRBD2; j_call: TRBJ2-1; clone_size: -; cdr3_nt: TGTGCCAGCAGTTTCCCTCTAGCGGGCCCTGGGGGTGAGCAGTTCTTC; cdr3_aa: CASSFPLAGPGGEQFF
v_call: TRBV12-5; d_call: TRBD1; j_call: TRBJ1-1; clone_size: -; cdr3_nt: TGTGCTAGTAGTAAATCTGGGACAGGGGTTAACACTGAAGCTTTCTTT; cdr3_aa: CASSKSGTGVNTEAFF
v_call: TRBV9; d_call: -; j_call: TRBJ1-2; clone_size: -; cdr3_nt: TGTGCCAGCAGCTCTCGGGGCAGCTATGGCTACACCTTC; cdr3_aa: CASSSRGSYGYTF
v_call: TRBV28; d_call: -; j_call: TRBJ2-2; clone_size: -; cdr3_nt: TGTGCCAGCAGATCACAGGGGAACACCGGGGAGCTGTTTTTT; cdr3_aa: CASRSQGNTGELFF
v_call: TRBV29-1; d_call: TRBD2; j_call: TRBJ2-1; clone_size: once; cdr3_nt: TGCAGCGTTATTGGGAGGGCCCAGTACAATGAGCAGTTCTTC; cdr3_aa: CSVIGRAQYNEQFF
v_call: TRBV30; d_call: -; j_call: TRBJ2-7; clone_size: few; cdr3_nt: TGTGCCTGGAGTGTAAAGGCAGAGCAGTACTTC; cdr3_aa: CAWSVKAEQYF
v_call: TRBV28; d_call: -; j_call: TRBJ2-5; clone_size: -; cdr3_nt: TGTGCCAGCAGTTCGGGGGCACTCAGAACGAAGACCCAGTACTTC; cdr3_aa: CASSSGALRTKTQYF
v_call: TRBV7-7; d_call: -; j_call: TRBJ1-3; clone_size: -; cdr3_nt: TGTGCCAGCAGCCCCTCCCCGGGAAGAGGAAACACCATATATTTT; cdr3_aa: CASSPSPGRGNTIYF
v_call: TRBV11-2; d_call: -; j_call: TRBJ2-7; clone_size: -; cdr3_nt: TGTGCCAGCAGCTTAGATCTCGGGAGTTCCTACGAGCAGTACTTC; cdr3_aa: CASSLDLGSSYEQYF
v_call: TRBV29-1; d_call: -; j_call: TRBJ2-3; clone_size: -; cdr3_nt: TGCAGCGTTGGTACAGGAAACACAGATACGCAGTATTTT; cdr3_aa: CSVGTGNTDTQYF
v_call: TRBV28; d_call: TRBD2; j_call: TRBJ2-5; clone_size: -; cdr3_nt: TGTGCCAGCAGTTTTGCAACTAGCGGCCAAGAGACCCAGTACTTC; cdr3_aa: CASSFATSGQETQYF
v_call: TRBV5-1; d_call: TRBD1; j_call: TRBJ1-4; clone_size: -; cdr3_nt: TGCGCCAGCAGCGTGACAGGGGGCGAGGGTGAAAAACTGTTTTTT; cdr3_aa: CASSVTGGEGEKLFF
v_call: TRBV6-1; d_call: TRBD1; j_call: TRBJ1-4; clone_size: -; cdr3_nt: TGTGCCAGCAGTGAAGTTACAGGGGGAGGAGGTGAAAAACTGTTTTTT; cdr3_aa: CASSEVTGGGGEKLFF
v_call: TRBV10-3; d_call: TRBD1; j_call: TRBJ2-2; clone_size: -; cdr3_nt: TGTGCCTCCTCGACAGGGGTTTTAACCGGGGAGCTGTTTTTT; cdr3_aa: CASSTGVLTGELFF
v_call: TRBV4-1; d_call: TRBD1; j_call: TRBJ1-4; clone_size: -; cdr3_nt: TGCGCCAGCAGCCAGTTGGGACAGACGATTGAAAAACTGTTTTTT; cdr3_aa: CASSQLGQTIEKLFF
v_call: TRBV6-4; d_call: TRBD2; j_call: TRBJ2-3; clone_size: -; cdr3_nt: TGTGCCAGCAAGGAGCGGGAAGGGGTAGATACGCAGTATTTT; cdr3_aa: CASKEREGVDTQYF
v_call: TRBV6-4; d_call: TRBD2; j_call: TRBJ2-3; clone_size: once; cdr3_nt: TGTGCCAGCAGTGAAGGGACTAGCGACACAGATACGCAGTATTTT; cdr3_aa: CASSEGTSDTDTQYF
v_call: TRBV6-6; d_call: -; j_call: TRBJ1-1; clone_size: -; cdr3_nt: TGTGCCAGCAGTTCTGACACTTTACAAGCTTTCTTT; cdr3_aa: CASSSDTLQAFF
v_call: TRBV27; d_call: -; j_call: TRBJ2-1; clone_size: -; cdr3_nt: TGTGCCAGCAGTTCCCGGACTCCGCCCTACAATGAGCAGTTCTTC; cdr3_aa: CASSSRTPPYNEQFF
v_call: TRBV19; d_call: -; j_call: TRBJ2-2; clone_size: few; cdr3_nt: TGTGCCAGTGAGAGGACAGTCGGAAACACCGGGGAGCTGTTTTTT; cdr3_aa: CASERTVGNTGELFF
v_call: TRBV21-1; d_call: -; j_call: TRBJ2-7; clone_size: -; cdr3_nt: TGTGCCAGCAGCATTCGTGGAGACAGTGGCTACGAGCAGTACTTC; cdr3_aa: CASSIRGDSGYEQYF
v_call: TRBV19; d_call: -; j_call: TRBJ1-6; clone_size: -; cdr3_nt: TGTGCCAGTAGTTACCGGGGTAGCTCACCCCTCCACTTT; cdr3_aa: CASSYRGSSPLHF
v_call: TRBV11-2; d_call: TRBD1; j_call: TRBJ1-4; clone_size: -; cdr3_nt: TGTGCCAGCAGTCGGGTAGACAGGGGTGGAGAAAAACTGTTTTTT; cdr3_aa: CASSRVDRGGEKLFF
v_call: TRBV7-3; d_call: -; j_call: TRBJ2-7; clone_size: -; cdr3_nt: TGTGCCAGCAGCAACGGACGCGAGCAGTACTTC; cdr3_aa: CASSNGREQYF
v_call: TRBV19; d_call: -; j_call: TRBJ1-6; clone_size: -; cdr3_nt: TGTGCCAGTACCCCTCCAGGGTGGGGGTCACCCCTCCACTTT; cdr3_aa: CASTPPGWGSPLHF
v_call: TRBV30; d_call: -; j_call: TRBJ1-2; clone_size: -; cdr3_nt: TGTGCCTGGAGTTCCCAGGGACTTGGCTACACCTTC; cdr3_aa: CAWSSQGLGYTF
v_call: TRBV5-6; d_call: -; j_call: TRBJ2-5; clone_size: -; cdr3_nt: TGTGCCAGCAGCTTGATTGACAAAAGAGAGACCCAGTACTTC; cdr3_aa: CASSLIDKRETQYF
v_call: TRBV7-2; d_call: TRBD2; j_call: TRBJ2-3; clone_size: -; cdr3_nt: TGTGCCAGCAGCCCCCGACTAGCGGGGTTGGCAGATACGCAGTGTTTT; cdr3_aa: CASSPRLAGLADTQCF